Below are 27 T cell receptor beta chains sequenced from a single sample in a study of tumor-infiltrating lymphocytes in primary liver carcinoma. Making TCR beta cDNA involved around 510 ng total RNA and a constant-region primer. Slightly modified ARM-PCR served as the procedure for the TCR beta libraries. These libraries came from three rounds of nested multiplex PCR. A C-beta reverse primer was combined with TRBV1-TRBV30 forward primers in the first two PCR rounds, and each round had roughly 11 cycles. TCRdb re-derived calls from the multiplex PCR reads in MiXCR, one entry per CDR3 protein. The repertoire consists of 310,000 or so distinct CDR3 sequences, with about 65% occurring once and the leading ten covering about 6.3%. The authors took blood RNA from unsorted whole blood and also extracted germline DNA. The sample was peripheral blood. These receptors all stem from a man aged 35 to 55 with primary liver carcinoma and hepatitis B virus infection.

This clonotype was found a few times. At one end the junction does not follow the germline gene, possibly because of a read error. CDR3 sequence: CASSSSGTNTKAFF. For the CDR3, the DNA is TGTGCCAGCAGTTCCTCTGGGACCAACACTAAAGCTTTCTTT. The chain couples TRBV12-3 or TRBV12-4 to TRBJ1-1, with a possible D match to TRBD1 (5 bases). This CDR3 has 14 amino acids.

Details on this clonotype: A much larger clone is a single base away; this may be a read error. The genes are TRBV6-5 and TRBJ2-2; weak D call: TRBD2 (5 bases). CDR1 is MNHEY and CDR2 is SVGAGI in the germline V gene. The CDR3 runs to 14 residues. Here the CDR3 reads CGSSPLPGTGELFF. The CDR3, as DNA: TGTGGCAGCAGCCCCCTCCCGGGGACCGGGGAGCTGTTTTTT.

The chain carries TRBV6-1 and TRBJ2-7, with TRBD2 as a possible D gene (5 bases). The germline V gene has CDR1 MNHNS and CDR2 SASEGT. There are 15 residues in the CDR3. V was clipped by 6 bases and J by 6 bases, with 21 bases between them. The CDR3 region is CASRIVRDRATEQYF. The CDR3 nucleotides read TGTGCCAGCAGGATTGTACGGGATCGGGCCACCGAGCAGTACTTC.

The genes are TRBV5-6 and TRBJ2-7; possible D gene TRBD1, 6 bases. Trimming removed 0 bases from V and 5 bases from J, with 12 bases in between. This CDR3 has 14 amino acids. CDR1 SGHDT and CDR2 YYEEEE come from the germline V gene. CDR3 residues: CASSLATGNHEQYF. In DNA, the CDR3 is TGTGCCAGCAGCTTGGCCACAGGGAACCACGAGCAGTACTTC.

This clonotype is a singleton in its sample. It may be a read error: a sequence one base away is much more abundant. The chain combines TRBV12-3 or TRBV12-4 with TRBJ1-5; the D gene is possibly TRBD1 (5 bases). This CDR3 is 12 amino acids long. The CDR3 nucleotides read TGTGCCAGCACCTGGGGGTATCAGTCCCAGCATTTT. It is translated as CASTWGYQSQHF.

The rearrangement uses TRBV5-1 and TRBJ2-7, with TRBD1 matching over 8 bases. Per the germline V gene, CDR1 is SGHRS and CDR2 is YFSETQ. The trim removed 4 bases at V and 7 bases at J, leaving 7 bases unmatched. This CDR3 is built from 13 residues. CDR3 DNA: TGCGCCAGCAGCCGACAGGGGACGAGGGAGCAGTACTTC. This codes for CASSRQGTREQYF.

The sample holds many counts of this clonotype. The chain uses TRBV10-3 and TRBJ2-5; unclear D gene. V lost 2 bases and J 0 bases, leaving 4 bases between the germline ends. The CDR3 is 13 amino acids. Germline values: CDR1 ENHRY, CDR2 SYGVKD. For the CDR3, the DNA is TGTGCCATCAGTGAGGGGGACCAAGAGACCCAGTACTTC. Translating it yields CAISEGDQETQYF.

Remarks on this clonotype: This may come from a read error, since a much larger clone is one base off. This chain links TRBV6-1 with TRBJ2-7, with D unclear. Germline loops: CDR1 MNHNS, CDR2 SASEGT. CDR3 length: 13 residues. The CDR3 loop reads CARSEGMALPEYF. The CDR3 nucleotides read TGTGCCAGGAGTGAAGGTATGGCATTACCCGAGTACTTC.

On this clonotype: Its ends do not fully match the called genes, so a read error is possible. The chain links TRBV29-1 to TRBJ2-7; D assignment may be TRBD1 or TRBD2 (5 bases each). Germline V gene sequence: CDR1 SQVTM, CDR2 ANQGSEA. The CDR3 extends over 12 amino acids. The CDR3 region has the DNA TGCAGCGCTGGGGACGGTTCCTATGAGCAGTACTTC. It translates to CSAGDGSYEQYF.

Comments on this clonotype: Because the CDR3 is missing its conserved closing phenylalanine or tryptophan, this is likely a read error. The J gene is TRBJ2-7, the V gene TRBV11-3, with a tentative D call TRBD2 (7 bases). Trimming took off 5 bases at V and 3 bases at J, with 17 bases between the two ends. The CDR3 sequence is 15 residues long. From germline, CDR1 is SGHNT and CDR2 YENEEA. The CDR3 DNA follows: TGTGCCAGCAGCCCCGGGACGGGGGGCAACTACGAGCAGTACCTC. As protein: CASSPGTGGNYEQYL.

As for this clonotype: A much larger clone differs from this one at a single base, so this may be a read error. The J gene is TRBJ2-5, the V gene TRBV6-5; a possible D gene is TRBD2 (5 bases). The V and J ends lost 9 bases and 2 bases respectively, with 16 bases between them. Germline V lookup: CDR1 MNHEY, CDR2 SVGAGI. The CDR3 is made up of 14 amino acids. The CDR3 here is CASKRGLGQETQYF. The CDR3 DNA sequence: TGTGCCAGTAAGAGAGGGCTGGGACAAGAGACCCAGTACTTC.

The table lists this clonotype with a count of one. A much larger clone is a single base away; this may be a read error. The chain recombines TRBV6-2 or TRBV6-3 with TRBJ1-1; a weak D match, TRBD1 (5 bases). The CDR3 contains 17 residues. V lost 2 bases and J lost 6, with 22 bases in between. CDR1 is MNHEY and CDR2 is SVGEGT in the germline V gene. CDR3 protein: CASSYQSATVGWAEAFF. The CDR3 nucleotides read TGTGCCAGCAGTTACCAATCGGCGACAGTTGGATGGGCTGAAGCTTTCTTT.

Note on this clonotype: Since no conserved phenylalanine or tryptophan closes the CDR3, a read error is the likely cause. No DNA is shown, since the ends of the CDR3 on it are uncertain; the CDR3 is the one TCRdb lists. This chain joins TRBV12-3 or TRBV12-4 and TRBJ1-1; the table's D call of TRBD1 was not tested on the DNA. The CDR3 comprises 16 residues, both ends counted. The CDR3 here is CASSPSRQGLNTEASL.

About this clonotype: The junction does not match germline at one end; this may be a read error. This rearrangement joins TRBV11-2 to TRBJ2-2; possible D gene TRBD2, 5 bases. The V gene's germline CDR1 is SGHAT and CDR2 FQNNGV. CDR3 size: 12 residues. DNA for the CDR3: TGTGCCAGCAGCTCGAAGACCGGGGAGTTGTTTTTT. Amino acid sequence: CASSSKTGELFF.

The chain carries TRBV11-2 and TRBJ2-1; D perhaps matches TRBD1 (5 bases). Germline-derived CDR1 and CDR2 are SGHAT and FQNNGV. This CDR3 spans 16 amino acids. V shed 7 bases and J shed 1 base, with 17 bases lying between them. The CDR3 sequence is CASTFRAGGSYNEQFF. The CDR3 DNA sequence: TGTGCCAGCACCTTCAGGGCTGGCGGTTCCTACAATGAGCAGTTCTTC. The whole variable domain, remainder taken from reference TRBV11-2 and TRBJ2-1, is EAGVAQSPRYKIIEKRQSVAFWCNPISGHATLYWYQQILGQGPKLLIQFQNNGVVDDSQLPKDRFSAERLKGVDSTLKIQPAKLEDSAVYLCASTFRAGGSYNEQFFGPGTRLTVL.

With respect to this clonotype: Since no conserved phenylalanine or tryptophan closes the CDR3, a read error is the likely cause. CDR3 in DNA: TGTGCCAGCATGGGGACAGGGAAATCAGCCACTGAAGCTTTCATT. This codes for CASMGTGKSATEAFI. This chain connects TRBV11-2 to TRBJ1-1; 9 bases fit TRBD1. This CDR3 region has 15 residues. Per germline, CDR1 SGHAT and CDR2 FQNNGV. Trimming took 7 bases from V and 4 from J; bases not matched to a gene: 10.

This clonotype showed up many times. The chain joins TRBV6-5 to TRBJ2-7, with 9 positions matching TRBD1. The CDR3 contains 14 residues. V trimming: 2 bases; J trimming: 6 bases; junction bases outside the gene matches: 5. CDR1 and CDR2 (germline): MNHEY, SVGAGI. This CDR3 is CASSYPGQGSEQYF. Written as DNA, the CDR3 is TGTGCCAGCAGTTACCCGGGACAGGGAAGCGAGCAGTACTTC.

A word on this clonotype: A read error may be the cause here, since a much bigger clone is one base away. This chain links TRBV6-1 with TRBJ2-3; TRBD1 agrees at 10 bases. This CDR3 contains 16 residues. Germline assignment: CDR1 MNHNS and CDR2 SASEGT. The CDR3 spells CACSEVGTGVRDTQYF. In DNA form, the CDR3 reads TGTGCCTGCAGTGAAGTGGGGACAGGGGTGAGAGATACGCAGTATTTT.

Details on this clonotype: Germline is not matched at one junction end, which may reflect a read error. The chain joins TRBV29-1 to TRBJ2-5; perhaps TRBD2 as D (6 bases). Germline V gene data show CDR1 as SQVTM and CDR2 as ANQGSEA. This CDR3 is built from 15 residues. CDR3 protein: CSVETGRGRGETLYF. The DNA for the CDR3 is TGCAGTGTTGAAACGGGCAGAGGGCGGGGTGAGACCCTGTACTTC.

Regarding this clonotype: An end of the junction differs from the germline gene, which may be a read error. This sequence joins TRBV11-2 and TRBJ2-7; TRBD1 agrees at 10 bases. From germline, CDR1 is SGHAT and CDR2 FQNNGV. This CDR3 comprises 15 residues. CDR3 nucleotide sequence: TGTGCCGGCAGCTCTCCCTGGACAGGGGGGTACGAGCAGTACTTC. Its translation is CAGSSPWTGGYEQYF.

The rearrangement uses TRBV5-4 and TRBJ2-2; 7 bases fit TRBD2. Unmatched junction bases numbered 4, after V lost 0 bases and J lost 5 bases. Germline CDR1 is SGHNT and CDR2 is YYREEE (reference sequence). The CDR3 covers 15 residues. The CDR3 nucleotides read TGTGCCAGCAGCTTGGGACTAGCTTTAACCGGGGAGCTGTTTTTT. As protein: CASSLGLALTGELFF.

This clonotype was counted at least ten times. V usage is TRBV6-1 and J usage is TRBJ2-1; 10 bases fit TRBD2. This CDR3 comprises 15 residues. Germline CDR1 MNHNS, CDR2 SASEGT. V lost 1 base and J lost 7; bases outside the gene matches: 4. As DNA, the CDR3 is TGTGCCAGCAGTGAAGAAGCTAGCGGGAGAAATGAGCAGTTCTTC. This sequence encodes CASSEEASGRNEQFF.

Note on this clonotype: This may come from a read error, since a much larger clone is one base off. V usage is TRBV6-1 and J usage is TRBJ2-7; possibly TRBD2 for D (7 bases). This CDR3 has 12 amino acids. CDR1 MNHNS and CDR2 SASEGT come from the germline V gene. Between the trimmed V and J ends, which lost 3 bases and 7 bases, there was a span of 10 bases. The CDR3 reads CASSDGGREQYF. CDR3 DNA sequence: TGTGCCAGCAGTGACGGGGGGCGGGAGCAGTACTTC.

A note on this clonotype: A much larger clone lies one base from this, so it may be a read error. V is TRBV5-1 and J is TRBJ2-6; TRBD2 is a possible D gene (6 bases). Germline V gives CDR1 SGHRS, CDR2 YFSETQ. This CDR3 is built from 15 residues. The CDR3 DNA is TGCGCCAGCAGCTTGGTGGCCGGGGAGGCCAACGTCCTGGCTTTC. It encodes CASSLVAGEANVLAF.

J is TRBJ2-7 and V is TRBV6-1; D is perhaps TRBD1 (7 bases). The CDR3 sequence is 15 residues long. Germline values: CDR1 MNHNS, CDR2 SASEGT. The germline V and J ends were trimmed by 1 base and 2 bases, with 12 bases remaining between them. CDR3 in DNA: TGTGCCAGCAGTGAAGTCCAGGGGGGCGCCTACGAGCAGTACTTC. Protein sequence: CASSEVQGGAYEQYF.

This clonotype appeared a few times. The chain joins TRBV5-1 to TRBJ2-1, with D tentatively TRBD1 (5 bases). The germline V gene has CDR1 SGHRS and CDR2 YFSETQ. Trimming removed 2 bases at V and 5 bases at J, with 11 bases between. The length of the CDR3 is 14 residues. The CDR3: CASSLGRQNNEQFF. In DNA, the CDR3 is TGCGCCAGCAGCTTAGGGCGACAGAACAATGAGCAGTTCTTC.

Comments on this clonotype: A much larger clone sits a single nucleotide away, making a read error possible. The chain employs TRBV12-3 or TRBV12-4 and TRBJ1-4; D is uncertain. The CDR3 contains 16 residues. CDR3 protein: CASSRTPGDIDERLFF. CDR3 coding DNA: TGTGCCAGCAGTCGGACCCCCGGGGATATCGATGAAAGACTGTTTTTT.